The present T cell receptor beta chain was sequenced within a study of blood T cell repertoires in COVID-19. Across the study: Sites in the United States, Italy and Spain provided acute and convalescent COVID-19 samples. T cells, B-cell-depleted T cells, or PBMCs supplied cDNA or gDNA.

Authors' analysis steps: Cell counts per sample came from amplifying reference gene primers. Sequencing used immunoSEQ multiplex PCR; TCRdb keeps in-frame clones, though not all of them. That table is the source of V, J and clone size, and D and trimming were worked out from the DNA. The profile shows around 97,000 clones, approximately 89% of them singletons. The V gene end was trimmed by 4 bases and the J gene end by 2 bases; junction bases not matched to a gene: 5. The CDR3 runs to 15 residues. CDR1 is SGHTA, CDR2 FQGNSA, per germline. This sequence joins TRBV7-2 and TRBJ2-7; 10 bases fit TRBD1. This receptor was taken from a woman over 75 in a cohort sampled during active COVID-19. Sequenced material: peripheral blood. The CDR3 loop is CASSSTGGPTYEQYF. DNA for the CDR3: TGTGCCAGCAGCTCGACAGGGGGCCCGACCTACGAGCAGTACTTC.